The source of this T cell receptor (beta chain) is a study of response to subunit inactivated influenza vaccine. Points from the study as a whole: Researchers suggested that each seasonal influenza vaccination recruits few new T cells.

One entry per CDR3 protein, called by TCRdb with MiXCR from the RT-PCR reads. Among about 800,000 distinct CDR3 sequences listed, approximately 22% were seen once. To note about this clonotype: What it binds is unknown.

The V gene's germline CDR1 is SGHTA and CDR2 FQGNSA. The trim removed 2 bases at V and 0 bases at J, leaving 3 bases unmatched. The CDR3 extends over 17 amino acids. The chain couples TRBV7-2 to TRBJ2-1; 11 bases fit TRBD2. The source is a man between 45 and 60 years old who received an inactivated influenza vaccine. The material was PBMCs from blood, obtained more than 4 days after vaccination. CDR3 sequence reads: CASSLRLAGPSYNEQFF. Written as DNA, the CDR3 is TGTGCCAGCAGCTTAAGACTAGCGGGACCCTCCTACAATGAGCAGTTCTTC.